This T cell receptor (beta chain) was identified during a study of breast tumors, draining lymph nodes, adjacent tissues. Findings and limits, study-wide: The data were judged consistent with most tumor T cells coming from lymph node and expanding in tumor. That most tumor T cells come from lymph nodes remained unproven. Tumor repertoires ranked between lymph nodes and nontumor tissue in diversity, with V and J gene preferences.

Concerning this clonotype: Its antigen is currently unknown.

The lymph nodes were axillary draining lymph nodes from breast cancer patients. Germline assignment: CDR1 SGHRS and CDR2 YFSETQ. V lost 1 base to trimming and J lost 0 bases; unmatched junction nucleotides: 5. The length of the CDR3 is 19 residues. TCRdb re-called the multiplex PCR reads with MiXCR, one entry per CDR3 protein. The sample carries some 120,000 distinct CDR3 sequences, less than 20% recorded once. The origin of this receptor is a female donor with breast cancer. Some clones in this sample may be carry-over from other donors' samples. The sequenced sample was axillary lymph node tissue. This chain links TRBV5-1 with TRBJ2-3, with 16 bases that match TRBD2. In DNA, the CDR3 is TGCGCCAGCAGCTTGTCCGGGACTAGCGGGGGGGCTAGCACAGATACGCAGTATTTT. This translates into CASSLSGTSGGASTDTQYF.